The rows below give T cell receptor beta chains drawn from one sample of a study of shared clonotypes between healthy human individuals. Data came from immunoSEQ multiplex PCR; TCRdb stores just in-frame clones and leaves some out. The table shows tens of thousands of clones, with 62% occurring only once. Sequencing was done on a sample of memory CD8+ T cells sorted from blood. The origin of the receptors is a man aged 25-40 years in good health. CDR3s include the opening cysteine and the closing phenylalanine or tryptophan. A D gene is named only where the DNA matches it firmly. Not all rows give a size; the values are once, few, many and, for expanded clones, a class.

TRBV28	TRBJ2-7	NA	NA	CASSFGPGYEQYF	TGTGCCAGCAGTTTCGGTCCCGGCTACGAGCAGTACTTC
TRBV28	TRBJ1-2	NA	NA	CASSFSPGDGYTF	TGTGCCAGCAGTTTCTCCCCAGGGGATGGCTACACCTTC
TRBV6-1	TRBJ2-5	TRBD1	NA	CASSGQGETQYF	TGTGCCAGCAGTGGACAGGGAGAGACCCAGTACTTC
TRBV25-1	TRBJ2-1	NA	NA	CASSDKREEGRRLDEQFF	TGTGCCAGCAGTGATAAAAGGGAGGAGGGACGGAGGCTTGATGAGCAGTTCTTC
TRBV11-3	TRBJ1-1	TRBD1	NA	CASSPWTGDATEAFF	TGTGCCAGCAGCCCCTGGACAGGGGACGCCACTGAAGCTTTCTTT
TRBV7-2	TRBJ2-7	NA	NA	CASSFAGSYEQYF	TGTGCCAGCAGCTTCGCAGGTTCCTACGAGCAGTACTTC
TRBV6-1	TRBJ1-5	TRBD1	NA	CASSEGGQGSQPQHF	TGTGCCAGCAGTGAAGGGGGACAGGGAAGTCAGCCCCAGCATTTT
TRBV19	TRBJ1-1	NA	NA	CASSIALVGKEAFF	TGTGCCAGTAGTATAGCGTTGGTTGGAAAAGAAGCTTTCTTT
TRBV5-5	TRBJ2-7	TRBD1	NA	CASSTGTFRDRVNEQYF	TGTGCCAGCAGCACAGGTACATTCCGGGACAGGGTGAACGAGCAGTACTTC
TRBV27	TRBJ2-5	TRBD2	NA	CASTRGAAGGGKETQYF	TGTGCCAGCACCCGAGGAGCGGCGGGAGGGGGGAAAGAGACCCAGTACTTC
TRBV4-2	TRBJ2-3	NA	many	CASSQDLGGGTDTQYF	TGTGCCAGCAGCCAAGATCTAGGCGGTGGCACAGATACGCAGTATTTT
TRBV2	TRBJ2-1	TRBD1	many	CASRDRGSYNEQFF	TGTGCCAGCAGAGACAGGGGTAGCTACAATGAGCAGTTCTTC
TRBV10-2	TRBJ2-7	NA	NA	CASSVTFYEQYF	TGCGCCAGCAGTGTTACATTCTACGAGCAGTACTTC
TRBV5-4	TRBJ1-2	NA	NA	CASSYNGPDYGYTF	TGTGCCAGCAGTTACAACGGACCGGACTATGGCTACACCTTC
TRBV5-1	TRBJ2-1	NA	NA	CASSLEARDSYNEQFF	TGCGCCAGCAGCTTGGAGGCGCGGGACTCCTACAATGAGCAGTTCTTC
TRBV6-1	TRBJ2-5	NA	NA	CASSERGIGETQYF	TGTGCCAGCAGTGAGAGGGGGATAGGAGAGACCCAGTACTTC
TRBV13	TRBJ2-5	NA	NA	CASSQGLLRSKETQYF	TGTGCCAGCAGCCAAGGACTATTGAGATCCAAAGAGACCCAGTACTTC
TRBV7-2	TRBJ2-5	TRBD2	NA	CASSLRLAGVQGTQYF	TGTGCCAGCAGCTTACGGCTAGCGGGAGTACAGGGGACCCAGTACTTC
TRBV6-5	TRBJ1-2	NA	many	CASSRGDYGYTF	TGTGCCAGCAGCCGCGGGGACTATGGCTACACCTTC
TRBV15	TRBJ2-7	NA	NA	CATSRSWDSYEQYF	TGTGCCACCAGCAGATCCTGGGACTCCTACGAGCAGTACTTC
TRBV25-1	TRBJ2-4	NA	NA	CASSGNIQYF	TGTGCCAGCAGTGGTAACATTCAGTACTTC
TRBV27	TRBJ2-1	NA	few	CASSLGGPSYNEQFF	TGTGCCAGCAGTTTGGGCGGGCCTTCCTACAATGAGCAGTTCTTC
TRBV7-9	TRBJ2-7	NA	NA	CASSFDGEQYF	TGTGCCAGCAGCTTCGACGGCGAGCAGTACTTC
TRBV9	TRBJ2-7	TRBD1	NA	CASSATGLNTYEQYF	TGTGCCAGCAGCGCGACAGGGCTAAATACCTACGAGCAGTACTTC
TRBV2	TRBJ2-5	TRBD1	NA	CASSELGQGAGETQYF	TGTGCCAGCAGTGAGCTGGGACAGGGGGCTGGGGAGACCCAGTACTTC
TRBV5-6	TRBJ2-3	NA	NA	CASSLASDTDTQYF	TGTGCCAGCAGCTTAGCGTCGGACACAGATACGCAGTATTTT
TRBV2	TRBJ2-5	NA	NA	CASSGPQETQYF	TGTGCCAGCAGTGGACCTCAAGAGACCCAGTACTTC
TRBV5-1	TRBJ1-2	TRBD1	NA	CASSLERGRWDGYTF	TGCGCCAGCAGCTTGGAAAGGGGGCGCTGGGATGGCTACACCTTC
TRBV6-6	TRBJ1-4	NA	NA	CASSLAVGLMFF	TGTGCCAGCAGCCTGGCCGTTGGACTAATGTTTTTT
TRBV4-1	TRBJ1-5	NA	NA	CASSQDLVGNQPQHF	TGCGCCAGCAGCCAAGATCTGGTAGGAAATCAGCCCCAGCATTTT
TRBV27	TRBJ2-7	NA	NA	CASGGLHEQYF	TGTGCCAGCGGGGGACTTCACGAGCAGTACTTC
TRBV7-9	TRBJ1-2	NA	NA	CASSLGIYGYTF	TGTGCCAGCAGCTTGGGGATCTATGGCTACACCTTC
TRBV4-3	TRBJ2-1	NA	NA	CASSQDLGGSYNEQFF	TGCGCCAGCAGCCAAGATTTGGGGGGCTCCTACAATGAGCAGTTCTTC
TRBV6-6	TRBJ2-7	TRBD2	NA	CASSYSGGTSSYEQYF	TGTGCCAGCAGTTACTCGGGAGGGACCTCCTCCTACGAGCAGTACTTC
TRBV6-1	TRBJ2-7	NA	NA	CASSEELAASYEQYF	TGTGCCAGCAGTGAAGAACTAGCAGCGTCCTACGAGCAGTACTTC
TRBV9	TRBJ2-2	NA	NA	CASSVEGGRAGELFF	TGTGCCAGCAGCGTAGAAGGTGGTAGGGCCGGGGAGCTGTTTTTT
TRBV11-2	TRBJ1-1	NA	NA	CASSEWVGHRDTEAFF	TGTGCCAGCAGTGAATGGGTGGGGCATCGGGACACTGAAGCTTTCTTT
TRBV28	TRBJ2-5	NA	once	CASSADSHQETQYF	TGTGCCAGCAGCGCGGACAGTCATCAAGAGACCCAGTACTTC
TRBV2	TRBJ2-7	NA	medium-sized	CASSEAGAGIYEQYF	TGTGCCAGCAGTGAAGCGGGGGCGGGGATCTACGAGCAGTACTTC